These 15 T cell receptor beta chains share one sample of origin, sequenced in a study of identical twins. TCRdb reprocessed the 5' RACE reads via MiXCR and lists one record per CDR3 protein. The repertoire consists of around 530,000 distinct CDR3 sequences, with nearly 15% occurring once and the leading ten covering more than 0.4%. The sample was also linked to a second study, of yellow fever vaccine responses in identical twins.

The source material was CD4+ T cells sorted from blood. These receptors were taken from a woman under 30 in good health.

The chain employs TRBV7-9 and TRBJ1-3; the D is unclear. CDR1 and CDR2 from the germline V gene are SEHNR and FQNEAQ (reference sequence). The CDR3 is 13 amino acids. Trimming stripped 2 bases from V and 6 bases from J, with 8 bases between. CDR3 protein: CASSLLMENTIYF. CDR3 coding DNA: TGTGCCAGCAGCTTACTGATGGAAAACACCATATATTTT.

This clonotype was counted a few times. The chain carries TRBV20-1 and TRBJ2-7; 7 nucleotides match TRBD2. Looked up from germline, CDR1 is DFQATT and CDR2 is SNEGSKA (reference sequence). V gave up 2 bases and J gave up 6 bases; unmatched junction bases: 4. This CDR3 region has 12 residues. The CDR3: CSARSGGSEQYV. CDR3 DNA: TGCAGTGCTAGATCCGGGGGGAGCGAGCAGTACGTC.

This chain links TRBV20-1 with TRBJ2-5, with D perhaps TRBD1 (6 bases). This CDR3 contains 14 residues. Germline assignment: CDR1 DFQATT and CDR2 SNEGSKA (reference sequence). V lost 4 bases, J lost 2 bases, and 14 bases lay in between. CDR3 nucleotides: TGCAGTGCTATGGGGGCCGGGACACAAGAGACCCAGTACTTC. Its translation is CSAMGAGTQETQYF.

The rearrangement joins TRBV29-1 to TRBJ2-5, with TRBD1 matching over 7 bases. Looked up from germline, CDR1 is SQVTM and CDR2 is ANQGSEA. The CDR3 contains 14 residues. V shed 2 bases and J 1 base; nucleotides not matched to a gene: 4. The CDR3 region is CSVELTGTQETQYF. The CDR3 coding sequence is TGCAGCGTTGAATTGACAGGGACCCAAGAGACCCAGTACTTC.

This clonotype came up a few times. This chain uses TRBV5-1 with TRBJ2-3, with 13 bases aligning to TRBD2. From germline, CDR1 is SGHRS and CDR2 YFSETQ. V gave up 3 bases and J gave up 5 bases; unmatched junction bases: 3. The length of the CDR3 is 15 residues. The CDR3 nucleotides are TGCGCCAGCAGCTACGGACTAGCGGGAGTAGATACGCAGTATTTT. It specifies CASSYGLAGVDTQYF. Complete variable domain (other parts from reference TRBV5-1 and TRBJ2-3): KAGVTQTPRYLIKTRGQQVTLSCSPISGHRSVSWYQQTPGQGLQFLFEYFSETQRNKGNFPGRFSGRQFSNSRSEMNVSTLELGDSALYLCASSYGLAGVDTQYFGPGTRLTVL.

In this sample, this clonotype turned up a few times. The CDR3 DNA reads TGTGCCAGCAGTTACGACAGGTTCGGCTACACCTTC. It encodes CASSYDRFGYTF. The V call is TRBV28, the J call TRBJ1-2; D is perhaps TRBD1 (6 bases). Germline V gene lookup returns CDR1 MDHEN and CDR2 SYDVKM. The CDR3 has 12 residues. The V end was cut by 4 bases, the J end by 8 bases, with 11 bases between.

The genes are TRBV11-2 and TRBJ2-1, with 12 positions matching TRBD2. CDR1 and CDR2 (germline): SGHAT, FQNNGV. This CDR3 contains 15 residues. V gave up 5 bases and J gave up 9 bases; unmatched junction bases: 8. The CDR3 loop reads CASSPRLAGESEQFF. The DNA for the CDR3 is TGTGCCAGCAGCCCAAGACTAGCGGGAGAGAGTGAGCAGTTCTTC.

The table lists this clonotype with a few counts. This chain connects TRBV20-1 to TRBJ1-1, with D possibly being TRBD1 (5 bases). The CDR3 has 17 amino acids. Trimming shortened V by 1 base and J by 3 bases, and 21 bases separated the two germline ends. Germline V CDR1 and CDR2: DFQATT, SNEGSKA (reference sequence). The CDR3 protein is CSARVEAGRGAHTEAFF. As DNA, the CDR3 is TGCAGTGCTAGAGTAGAAGCTGGGCGAGGGGCTCACACTGAAGCTTTCTTT.

This clonotype has a handful of counts. The chain couples TRBV20-1 to TRBJ2-6, with D possibly TRBD1 on 6 matching bases. CDR1 and CDR2 from the germline V gene are DFQATT and SNEGSKA (reference sequence). Trimming removed 3 bases from V and 2 bases from J, with 17 bases in between. This CDR3 region has 17 residues. The CDR3: CSASKTRTGTGANVLTF. In DNA form, the CDR3 reads TGCAGTGCTAGTAAAACTCGAACAGGGACTGGGGCCAACGTCCTGACTTTC.

This clonotype was seen ten or more times. The junction does not match germline at one end; this may be a read error. CDR3 protein: CASSLVPNTGELFF. In nucleotides, the CDR3 is TGTGCCAGCAGCTTAGTTCCGAACACCGGGGAGCTGTTTTTT. This chain uses TRBV12-3 or TRBV12-4 with TRBJ2-2; D is unclear. The CDR3 has 14 amino acids.

The chain links TRBV5-5 to TRBJ2-7; TRBD1 aligns across 7 bases. The germline V gene encodes CDR1 SGHKS and CDR2 YYEKEE (reference sequence). CDR3 length: 15 amino acids. The ends lost 2 bases at V and 4 bases at J; junction bases unmatched: 9. The CDR3 DNA reads as TGTGCCAGCAGCTTCGCGACAGGGCGTGTATACGAGCAGTACGTC. It yields the protein CASSFATGRVYEQYV.

This chain joins TRBV4-1 and TRBJ2-1; D is possibly TRBD1 (6 bases). V lost 1 base and J lost 8, with 12 bases in between. Germline CDR1 reads MGHRA; CDR2 reads YSYEKL. The CDR3 is 14 amino acids. The CDR3 loop is CASSQAGQGYEQFF. The CDR3 DNA reads TGCGCCAGCAGCCAAGCGGGTCAGGGGTATGAGCAGTTCTTC.

This chain joins TRBV24-1 and TRBJ2-3; D ambiguous. V was cut by 3 bases and J by 0 bases, with 12 bases left in between. The CDR3 is 16 residues long. Looked up from germline, CDR1 is KGHDR and CDR2 is SFDVKD. CDR3 coding DNA: TGTGCCACCAGTGATATACAGCTGAGTAGCACAGATACGCAGTATTTT. Protein product: CATSDIQLSSTDTQYF.

The V call is TRBV11-2, the J call TRBJ2-1, with D possibly being TRBD1 or TRBD2 (7 bases each). Germline V lookup: CDR1 SGHAT, CDR2 FQNNGV. Trimming pared 3 bases from V and 7 bases from J, leaving 13 bases between. The CDR3 loop spans 14 amino acids. The CDR3 reads CASSFTQGGNEQFF. The CDR3 nucleotides read TGTGCCAGCAGCTTCACGCAGGGGGGGAATGAGCAGTTCTTC.

This clonotype was detected ten times or more. This sequence joins TRBV9 and TRBJ2-1; 9 bases are a match to TRBD2. V was clipped by 4 bases and J by 2 bases; unmatched bases: 10. Germline-derived CDR1 and CDR2 are SGDLS and YYNGEE. The CDR3 consists of 17 residues. The CDR3 DNA sequence: TGTGCCAGCAGCAAAAGTCTGGGACTAGCTCCCTACAATGAGCAGTTCTTC. This codes for CASSKSLGLAPYNEQFF.